Listed here is a single T cell receptor beta chain. Its antigen is still unknown. No much larger clonotype is one base removed from it; base qualities were not supplied. V is reduced by 0 bases and J by 7 bases, leaving a spacing of 10 bases between them. In the germline V gene, CDR1 corresponds to SGHRS and CDR2 to YFSETQ. CDR3 length: 13 amino acids, cysteine to phenylalanine. Only the CDR3 region is kept as DNA, spanning 39 bases read in frame from base 1. These data belong to a study of blood T cell repertoires in COVID-19 (dated by TCRdb to 2020 to 2022). Broadly, across the study: Samples from collaborators originated in the United States, Italy and Spain and spanned both the acute and convalescent phases of COVID-19. The prospective study material was composed of cDNA or gDNA derived from T cells, B-cell-depleted T cells, or PBMCs. HLA class I and class II types, where available, came from metadata supplied by the sample provider rather than from assay-based typing. The repertoires were released in a freely available public database intended as a resource for research on the immune response to SARS-CoV-2. The samples were drawn from the first 160 participants of the ongoing ImmuneRACE study and from 1,254 subjects provided by 6 global collaborators. Deeply sampled blood TCRbeta repertoires from subjects exposed to, actively infected with, or recovered from COVID-19 were included in the dataset. The sample metadata nearly always contained a de-identified subject ID, COVID-19 status, age in years and sex. Study-wide findings and limitations: The amount of clinical and demographic metadata varied by source and participant and was provided uncurated.

TCRbeta CDR3 regions were amplified from genomic DNA by means of the immunoSEQ Assay, a bias-controlled multiplex PCR. The original pipeline was this. The number of nucleated cells in each sample was estimated by amplification of reference gene primers within the assay. To quantify the absolute abundance of each unique TCRbeta CDR3 rearrangement, sequence reads were collapsed and filtered. Productive Simpson clonality was computed per sample as the square root of Simpson's diversity index over productive rearrangements. This immuneACCESS table, as held by TCRdb, lists in-frame sequences with V and J called but not all clones. Of the missing ones, under half trace to an unresolved V gene in checked studies; the others have no known cause. V, J and clone size were drawn from that table, and D and trimming were deduced from the DNA. Across this sample there are about 230,000 clones, with over 75% seen only once. Jointly, the top ten make up 11% of the sample.

One collaborating source in Seattle enrolled patients during active infection and followed them longitudinally through the course of disease. The collaborating institutions used their own protocols to collect whole blood in K2EDTA tubes. For TCRbeta analysis, collaborators shipped samples as frozen whole blood, isolated PBMCs, or DNA extracted from either of those sample types. The TCR originated in a man between 50 and 59 years old with COVID-19, enrolled during active disease. Input material: peripheral blood. This sequence uses TRBV5-1 and TRBJ1-2; the D segment cannot be called with confidence. The CDR3 reads as follows: CASSLEEDGGYTF. The nucleotide sequence reads TGCGCCAGCAGCTTGGAGGAGGATGGTGGCTACACCTTC.